A selection of T cell receptor beta chains follows, all from one sample in a study of control samples from healthy donors and cancer patients. Sequencing used immunoSEQ multiplex PCR; TCRdb keeps in-frame clones, though not all of them. The table has about 120,000 clones, approximately 93% seen once. Sequences were obtained from blood. The receptors shown here come from a man aged 25-45 years in good health. The CDR3 runs from the conserved cysteine through the conserved F or W. A D gene is named only where the DNA matches it firmly. Clone size is stated in some rows and not others, as once, few, many or a class when expanded.

CDR3 DNA: TGCGCCTCTCTAGGGGCTGCTGGAGAAGCTTTCTTT
CDR3 protein: CASLGAAGEAFF
J gene: TRBJ1-1
D gene: .
V gene: TRBV5-1
clone size: .

CDR3 DNA: TGTGCCATCAGTGAGTGGCAGGGGCCGAACACTGAAGCTTTCTTT
CDR3 protein: CAISEWQGPNTEAFF
J gene: TRBJ1-1
D gene: .
V gene: TRBV10-3
clone size: .

CDR3 DNA: TGTGCCAGCAGGGGGATAATTAACAATGAGCAGTTCTTC
CDR3 protein: CASRGIINNEQFF
J gene: TRBJ2-1
D gene: .
V gene: TRBV28
clone size: .

CDR3 DNA: TGTGCCAGCAGCTTAGACAGTTCTAATGAAAAACTGTTTTTT
CDR3 protein: CASSLDSSNEKLFF
J gene: TRBJ1-4
D gene: .
V gene: TRBV7-6
clone size: .

CDR3 DNA: TGTGCCAGCAGTTACAGCAGCAATCAGCCCCAGCATTTT
CDR3 protein: CASSYSSNQPQHF
J gene: TRBJ1-5
D gene: .
V gene: TRBV27
clone size: once

CDR3 DNA: TGTGCCAGCAATCCGTTTACTTCAGGCACCATATATTTT
CDR3 protein: CASNPFTSGTIYF
J gene: TRBJ1-3
D gene: .
V gene: TRBV12-3/TRBV12-4
clone size: .

CDR3 DNA: TGTGCCAGCAGCCTCCGGGGCTCCTATCAGCCCCAGCATTTT
CDR3 protein: CASSLRGSYQPQHF
J gene: TRBJ1-5
D gene: .
V gene: TRBV27
clone size: .

CDR3 DNA: TGCGCCAGCAGCCCTAGGACGGACACTGAAGCTTTCTTT
CDR3 protein: CASSPRTDTEAFF
J gene: TRBJ1-1
D gene: .
V gene: TRBV4-1
clone size: .

CDR3 DNA: TGTGCCAGCACTTGGGGCAGGGGGGAAAGTTTTGGGTCACCCCTCCACTTT
CDR3 protein: CASTWGRGESFGSPLHF
J gene: TRBJ1-6
D gene: TRBD1
V gene: TRBV28
clone size: .

CDR3 DNA: TGTGCCAGCAGCCAAGATAGGGGACTAGCGGGGCAAGAGACCCAGTACTTC
CDR3 protein: CASSQDRGLAGQETQYF
J gene: TRBJ2-5
D gene: TRBD2
V gene: TRBV3-1/TRBV3-2
clone size: .

CDR3 DNA: TGTGCCAGCAGTTCCTCAACGGGTCCGTTAGGAGAGTTCTTC
CDR3 protein: CASSSSTGPLGEFF
J gene: TRBJ2-1
D gene: .
V gene: TRBV5-5
clone size: .

CDR3 DNA: TGTGCCAGCAGTGCGACGACGCGTAGCTCCTACAATGAGCAGTTCTTC
CDR3 protein: CASSATTRSSYNEQFF
J gene: TRBJ2-1
D gene: .
V gene: TRBV6-1
clone size: .

CDR3 DNA: TGTGCCAGCAGTTTTGCACAGGGGGACGAGCAGTACTTC
CDR3 protein: CASSFAQGDEQYF
J gene: TRBJ2-7
D gene: TRBD1
V gene: TRBV28
clone size: .

CDR3 DNA: TGCGCCAGCAGCTTGCGAGGAGCTAGCTCCTATAATTCACCCCTCCACTTT
CDR3 protein: CASSLRGASSYNSPLHF
J gene: TRBJ1-6
D gene: .
V gene: TRBV5-1
clone size: .

CDR3 DNA: TGCGCCAGCAGCTTGGCGGGGGGCGGGAGCTCTGGGGCCAACGTCCTGACTTTC
CDR3 protein: CASSLAGGGSSGANVLTF
J gene: TRBJ2-6
D gene: .
V gene: TRBV5-1
clone size: .

CDR3 DNA: TGTGCCAGCAGCTTGGGACAGGGCGACTTAACAGACTTC
CDR3 protein: CASSLGQGDLTDF
J gene: TRBJ2-7
D gene: TRBD1
V gene: TRBV7-9
clone size: .

CDR3 DNA: TGCGCCAGCAGCTTGGAAAGGGCTGGAGCTAACTATGGCTACACCTTC
CDR3 protein: CASSLERAGANYGYTF
J gene: TRBJ1-2
D gene: .
V gene: TRBV5-1
clone size: .

CDR3 DNA: TGTGCCAGCAGTTTTTCAGGACCCAATCAGCCCCAGCATTTT
CDR3 protein: CASSFSGPNQPQHF
J gene: TRBJ1-5
D gene: .
V gene: TRBV27
clone size: .

CDR3 DNA: TGTGCCATCAGTGAAACGGGGGATGCAGATACGCAGTATTTT
CDR3 protein: CAISETGDADTQYF
J gene: TRBJ2-3
D gene: .
V gene: TRBV10-3
clone size: .

CDR3 DNA: TGTGCCTGGAGTGGGGCTTCGACTGGAAACACCATATATTTT
CDR3 protein: CAWSGASTGNTIYF
J gene: TRBJ1-3
D gene: .
V gene: TRBV30
clone size: .

CDR3 DNA: TGTGCCAGCAGCTTGGGCGCTAGACTTTCTTACGAGCAGTACTTC
CDR3 protein: CASSLGARLSYEQYF
J gene: TRBJ2-7
D gene: .
V gene: TRBV5-5
clone size: once

CDR3 DNA: TGTGCCAGCAGCTTAGATTCAGCCTCGAACACTGAAGCTTTCTTT
CDR3 protein: CASSLDSASNTEAFF
J gene: TRBJ1-1
D gene: .
V gene: TRBV11-2
clone size: .

CDR3 DNA: TGTGCCAGCAGCTTAGGACTAGCGGGACGAATCCCTAGCACAGATACGCAGTATTTT
CDR3 protein: CASSLGLAGRIPSTDTQYF
J gene: TRBJ2-3
D gene: TRBD2
V gene: TRBV5-6
clone size: .

CDR3 DNA: TGTGCCAGTCTATTACTTAGCGGACCCTACAATGAGCAGTTCTTC
CDR3 protein: CASLLLSGPYNEQFF
J gene: TRBJ2-1
D gene: .
V gene: TRBV6-5
clone size: .

CDR3 DNA: TGTGCCAGCAGCGGGACTCAGTACAATGAGCAGTTCTTC
CDR3 protein: CASSGTQYNEQFF
J gene: TRBJ2-1
D gene: .
V gene: TRBV5-4
clone size: .

CDR3 DNA: TGTGCCAGCAGCCCCAGTCGCGGGGCGATAGGGACCCAGTACTTC
CDR3 protein: CASSPSRGAIGTQYF
J gene: TRBJ2-5
D gene: .
V gene: TRBV3-1/TRBV3-2
clone size: .

CDR3 DNA: TGTGCCAGCAGCTTGGCCAGAAGGGTTGATCAGCCCCAGCATTTT
CDR3 protein: CASSLARRVDQPQHF
J gene: TRBJ1-5
D gene: .
V gene: TRBV5-8
clone size: .

CDR3 DNA: TGTGCCAGCAGCTTGGCAGGGGTCCCCGCCTCTGGGGCCAACGTCCTGACTTTC
CDR3 protein: CASSLAGVPASGANVLTF
J gene: TRBJ2-6
D gene: .
V gene: TRBV5-6
clone size: once

CDR3 DNA: TGTGCCAGCAGTTTAAAGGTGAGGACTGAAGCTTTCTTT
CDR3 protein: CASSLKVRTEAFF
J gene: TRBJ1-1
D gene: .
V gene: TRBV12-3/TRBV12-4
clone size: .

CDR3 DNA: TGCGCCAGCAGGGGGGCAGACTTTGAAGCTTTCTTT
CDR3 protein: CASRGADFEAFF
J gene: TRBJ1-1
D gene: .
V gene: TRBV10-2
clone size: .

CDR3 DNA: TGCGCCAGCAGCTTGCACACCGCGAACACCGGGGAGCTGTTTTTT
CDR3 protein: CASSLHTANTGELFF
J gene: TRBJ2-2
D gene: .
V gene: TRBV5-1
clone size: .

CDR3 DNA: TGTGCCAGCAGTGAACCAGCGGGTAATGAAAAACTGTTTTTT
CDR3 protein: CASSEPAGNEKLFF
J gene: TRBJ1-4
D gene: .
V gene: TRBV6-1
clone size: .

CDR3 DNA: TGTGCCAGCAGTGCAGCAGGGTACTATGGCTACACCTTC
CDR3 protein: CASSAAGYYGYTF
J gene: TRBJ1-2
D gene: .
V gene: TRBV27
clone size: .

CDR3 DNA: TGTGCCAGCAGCTCCCGAGGGGGAACTGGAAACACCATATATTTT
CDR3 protein: CASSSRGGTGNTIYF
J gene: TRBJ1-3
D gene: .
V gene: TRBV7-9
clone size: .

CDR3 DNA: TGTGCCAGCAGCCTGGGACAGGGATTCTCCTACGAGCAGTACTTC
CDR3 protein: CASSLGQGFSYEQYF
J gene: TRBJ2-7
D gene: TRBD1
V gene: TRBV3-1/TRBV3-2
clone size: .

CDR3 DNA: TGCGCCAGCAGTGGGCTAGCTTTGAATGAGCAGTTCTTC
CDR3 protein: CASSGLALNEQFF
J gene: TRBJ2-1
D gene: .
V gene: TRBV10-1
clone size: .

CDR3 DNA: TGTGCCAGTAAAGGGCCGTCGTGTCGGGGGAACACAGATACGCAGTATTTT
CDR3 protein: CASKGPSCRGNTDTQYF
J gene: TRBJ2-3
D gene: .
V gene: TRBV5-3
clone size: .

CDR3 DNA: TGTGCCAGCATCCCCATCGCGAGGCAAAGGGGGCCCCAAAGCGGCTACACCTTC
CDR3 protein: CASIPIARQRGPQSGYTF
J gene: TRBJ1-2
D gene: TRBD1
V gene: TRBV27
clone size: .

CDR3 DNA: TGTGCCAGCAGTTTTCAACGGCGGGACAGGCTACCTACTAACTATGGCTACACCTTC
CDR3 protein: CASSFQRRDRLPTNYGYTF
J gene: TRBJ1-2
D gene: TRBD1
V gene: TRBV27
clone size: .

CDR3 DNA: TGTGCCAGCAGCTTGGCCCGGAACGGACAGTTCGAAGCTTTCTTT
CDR3 protein: CASSLARNGQFEAFF
J gene: TRBJ1-1
D gene: .
V gene: TRBV5-4
clone size: .

CDR3 DNA: TGTGCCAGCAGCTTAGAGGCACTCTCTAACTATGGCTACACCTTC
CDR3 protein: CASSLEALSNYGYTF
J gene: TRBJ1-2
D gene: .
V gene: TRBV7-2
clone size: .

CDR3 DNA: TGTGCCAGCAGGCGAGGTCCCCCGGGGATGGGCTACACCTTC
CDR3 protein: CASRRGPPGMGYTF
J gene: TRBJ1-2
D gene: .
V gene: TRBV2
clone size: .

CDR3 DNA: TGCGCCAGCAGTCAGCCCCCCTGGAGGGGTGGTGAGGGAAACACCATATATTTT
CDR3 protein: CASSQPPWRGGEGNTIYF
J gene: TRBJ1-3
D gene: .
V gene: TRBV23-1
clone size: .

CDR3 DNA: TGTGCCAGCTCACCAGTCGTAGGGGCGAACACTGAAGCTTTCTTT
CDR3 protein: CASSPVVGANTEAFF
J gene: TRBJ1-1
D gene: .
V gene: TRBV18
clone size: .

CDR3 DNA: TGCGCCAGCAGCCCGCGGGGAGGGGGAGGTGAAAAACTGTTTTTT
CDR3 protein: CASSPRGGGGEKLFF
J gene: TRBJ1-4
D gene: .
V gene: TRBV5-1
clone size: .

CDR3 DNA: TGTGCCAGCACCACGGTCGGTCTTTCTGGAAACACCATATATTTT
CDR3 protein: CASTTVGLSGNTIYF
J gene: TRBJ1-3
D gene: .
V gene: TRBV2
clone size: .